This T cell receptor beta chain stems from a study of response to subunit inactivated influenza vaccine. Study-wide points: Authors proposed each seasonal influenza vaccination draws in few new T cells.

Germline V gives CDR1 SNHLY, CDR2 FYNNEI. V lost 7 bases to trimming and J lost 4 bases; unmatched junction nucleotides: 7. This CDR3 is built from 14 residues. As for this clonotype: Its specificity is not known.

A single record per CDR3 protein comes from TCRdb applying MiXCR to the RT-PCR reads. The sample consists of about 300,000 distinct CDR3 sequences, approximately 20% of them appearing once. This sequence joins TRBV2 and TRBJ1-5, with 7 positions matching TRBD1. This TCR was recovered from a man between 50 and 75 years old who received an inactivated influenza vaccine. The source was PBMCs from blood, collected approximately 20 months after vaccination. As DNA, the CDR3 is TGTGCCAGCAATGACAGGGCGTATAATCAGCCCCAGCATTTT. This gives the protein CASNDRAYNQPQHF.